What follows describes a single T cell receptor beta chain. The study sequenced TCR beta in blood CD8+ and CD4+ T cells. Healthy donors formed controls matched for age and sex. Bulk CD8+ and CD4+ cells came from magnetic negative isolation; CD8+ TEMRA by FACS. The data stem from a study of CD8 T cells in Susac syndrome. The V and J ends lost 0 bases and 4 bases respectively, with 0 bases between them. The CDR3 contains 11 residues. Germline values: CDR1 ENHRY, CDR2 SYGVKD. Reverse transcription used about 0.45 to 1 ug RNA and random hexamers. An immunoSEQ multiplex PCR generated amplified TCR beta CDR3 products spanning 54 Vbeta and 13 Jbeta. TCRdb itself ran the immunoSEQ multiplex PCR reads through MiXCR, one entry per CDR3 protein. The sample holds approximately 100,000 distinct CDR3 sequences, roughly 95% seen once.

The chain uses TRBV10-3 and TRBJ1-1; D call uncertain. Material for sequencing was CD4+ T cells from PBMCs. This TCR derives from a human donor in good health. The chain's CDR3 is CAISESTEAFF. CDR3 nucleotides: TGTGCCATCAGTGAGTCCACTGAAGCTTTCTTT.